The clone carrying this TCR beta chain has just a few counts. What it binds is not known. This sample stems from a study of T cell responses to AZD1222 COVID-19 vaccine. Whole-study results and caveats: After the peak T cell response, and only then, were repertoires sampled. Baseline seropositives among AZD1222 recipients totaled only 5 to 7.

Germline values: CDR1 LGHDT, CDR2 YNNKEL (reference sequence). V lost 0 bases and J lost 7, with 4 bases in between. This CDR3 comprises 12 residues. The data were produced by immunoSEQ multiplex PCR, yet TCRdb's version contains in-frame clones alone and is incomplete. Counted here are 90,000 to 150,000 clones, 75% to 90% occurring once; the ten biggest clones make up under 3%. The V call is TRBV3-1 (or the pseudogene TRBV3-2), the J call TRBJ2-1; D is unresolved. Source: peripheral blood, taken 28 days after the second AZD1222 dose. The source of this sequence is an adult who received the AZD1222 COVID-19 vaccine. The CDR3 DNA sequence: TGTGCCAGCAGCCAAGATTGGAATGAGCAGTTCTTC. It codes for CASSQDWNEQFF.